The entry that follows covers one TCR beta chain sequence. TCRdb's copy holds only in-frame clones and misses some; the assay was immunoSEQ multiplex PCR. Counted here are about 61,000 clones, almost 97% occurring once; the ten biggest clones make up about 0.19%. This entry comes from a study of technical replicates of blood from several donors. Germline lookup yields CDR1 SEHNR and CDR2 FQNEAQ (reference sequence). The CDR3 consists of 14 residues. V was cut by 5 bases and J by 1 base, with 8 bases left in between. The receptor was isolated from a human donor in good health. Sample: T cells isolated from PBMCs. The chain links TRBV7-9 to TRBJ2-2; a possible D gene is TRBD1 (5 bases). The CDR3 DNA sequence: TGTGCCAGCAGCACGACAGAGAACACCGGGGAGCTGTTTTTT. Protein: CASSTTENTGELFF.